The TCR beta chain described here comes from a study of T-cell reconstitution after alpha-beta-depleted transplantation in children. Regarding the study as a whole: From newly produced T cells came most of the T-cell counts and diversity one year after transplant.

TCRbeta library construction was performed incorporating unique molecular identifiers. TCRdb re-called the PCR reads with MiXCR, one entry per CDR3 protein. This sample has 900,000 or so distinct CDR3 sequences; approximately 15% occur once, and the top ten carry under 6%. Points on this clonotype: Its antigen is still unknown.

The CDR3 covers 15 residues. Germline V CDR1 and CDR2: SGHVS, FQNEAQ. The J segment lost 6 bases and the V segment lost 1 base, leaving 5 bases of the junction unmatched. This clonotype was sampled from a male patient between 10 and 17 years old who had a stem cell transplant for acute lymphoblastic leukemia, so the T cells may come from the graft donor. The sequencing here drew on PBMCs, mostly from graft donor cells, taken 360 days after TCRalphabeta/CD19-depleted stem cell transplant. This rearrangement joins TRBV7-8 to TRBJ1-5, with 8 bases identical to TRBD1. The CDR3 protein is CASSLGGDRFQPQHF. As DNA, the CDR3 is TGTGCCAGCAGCTTAGGGGGGGACAGGTTTCAGCCCCAGCATTTT. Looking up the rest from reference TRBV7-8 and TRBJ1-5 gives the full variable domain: GAGVSQSPRYKVAKRGQDVALRCDPISGHVSLFWYQQALGQGPEFLTYFQNEAQLDKSGLPSDRFFAERPEGSVSTLKIQRTQQEDSAVYLCASSLGGDRFQPQHFGDGTRLSIL.